This TCR beta chain came from a study of blood T cell repertoires in COVID-19. As for the study in general: Spain, Italy and the United States supplied samples that represented acute and convalescent COVID-19. T cells, B-cell-depleted T cells, or PBMCs provided the cDNA or gDNA that served as material.

In this sample, this clone turned up once. The CDR3 loop spans 18 amino acids. From germline, CDR1 is SEHNR and CDR2 FQNEAQ (reference sequence). V lost 1 base, J lost 1 base, and 5 bases stayed unmatched. In the authors' methods: Quantification of nucleated cells was approximated via reference gene primer amplification. The table came from immunoSEQ multiplex PCR; TCRdb's copy has only in-frame clones and leaves some out. That table furnishes V, J and clone size, whereas the DNA furnished D and trimming. The data contain approximately 32,000 clones, roughly 91% of them seen just once; the ten biggest clones take up about an eighth.

J is TRBJ2-2 and V is TRBV7-9, with 11 bases matching TRBD2. Sequencing was performed on peripheral blood. The receptor comes from a man aged 55 to 69 with active COVID-19. The CDR3 coding sequence is TGTGCCAGCAGCTTAGGCTGGGGACTAGCGGAGAACACCGGGGAGCTGTTTTTT. Translation gives CASSLGWGLAENTGELFF.